The entry that follows covers one T cell receptor (beta chain) sequence. Its antigen remains unknown. This specimen belongs to a study of monozygotic twins with inflammatory bowel disease. General study points: Researchers reported no repertoire similarity difference between concordant and discordant twins, possibly from limited power. Especially with disease activity, IBD patients shared fewer clonotypes with others than healthy twins did. T cell subtypes that differed could not be told apart. Heterogeneous immunosuppressive treatment regimens may have introduced variability into patient repertoires.

CDR3 length: 15 amino acids. TCRdb reworked the 5' RACE reads into one entry per CDR3 protein, no DNA. This sample contains about 440,000 distinct CDR3 sequences. The sequenced sample consisted of blood. The V call is TRBV12-3 or TRBV12-4, the J call TRBJ2-3; checking the TCRdb D call of TRBD1 is not possible without DNA. The source is a human donor with ulcerative colitis or Crohn's disease, or a healthy co-twin of an affected twin (not recorded which). The CDR3 region is CASSPGQFLTDTQYF.